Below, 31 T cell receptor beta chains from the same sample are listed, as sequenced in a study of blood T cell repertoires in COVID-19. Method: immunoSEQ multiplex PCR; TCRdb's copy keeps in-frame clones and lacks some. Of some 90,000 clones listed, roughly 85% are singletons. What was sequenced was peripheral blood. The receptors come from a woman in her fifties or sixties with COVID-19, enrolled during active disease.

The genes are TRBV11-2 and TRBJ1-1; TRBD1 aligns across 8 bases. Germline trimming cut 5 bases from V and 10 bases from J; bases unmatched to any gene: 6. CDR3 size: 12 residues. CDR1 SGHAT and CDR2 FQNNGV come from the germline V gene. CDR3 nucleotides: TGTGCCAGCAGCCCAATGACAGGGGCAGCTTTCTTT. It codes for CASSPMTGAAFF.

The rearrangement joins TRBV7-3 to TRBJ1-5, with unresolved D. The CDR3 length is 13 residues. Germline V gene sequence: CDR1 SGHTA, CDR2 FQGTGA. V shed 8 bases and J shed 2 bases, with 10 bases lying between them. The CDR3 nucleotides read TGTGCCAGCCGCAAAGAGGGCAATCAGCCCCAGCATTTT. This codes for CASRKEGNQPQHF.

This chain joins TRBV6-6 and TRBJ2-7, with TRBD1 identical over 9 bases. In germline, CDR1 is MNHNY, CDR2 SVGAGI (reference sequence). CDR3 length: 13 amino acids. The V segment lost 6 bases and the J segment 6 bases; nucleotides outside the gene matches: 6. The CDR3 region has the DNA TGTGCCAGCAGCCCGGACAGGGGCCTCGAGCAGTACTTC. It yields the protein CASSPDRGLEQYF.

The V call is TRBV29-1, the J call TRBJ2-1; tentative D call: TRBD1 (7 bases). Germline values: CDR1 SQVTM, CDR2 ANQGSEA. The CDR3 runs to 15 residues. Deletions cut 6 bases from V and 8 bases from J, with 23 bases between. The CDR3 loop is CSVSGQEGMGDEQFF. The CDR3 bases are TGCAGCGTCAGCGGACAGGAGGGAATGGGCGATGAGCAGTTCTTC.

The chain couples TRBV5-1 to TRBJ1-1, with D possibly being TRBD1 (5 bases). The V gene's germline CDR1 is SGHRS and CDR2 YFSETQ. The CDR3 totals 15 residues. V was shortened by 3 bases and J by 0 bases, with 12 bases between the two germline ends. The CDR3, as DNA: TGCGCCAGCAGCTCGGGGGGACTCCTGAACACTGAAGCTTTCTTT. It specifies CASSSGGLLNTEAFF.

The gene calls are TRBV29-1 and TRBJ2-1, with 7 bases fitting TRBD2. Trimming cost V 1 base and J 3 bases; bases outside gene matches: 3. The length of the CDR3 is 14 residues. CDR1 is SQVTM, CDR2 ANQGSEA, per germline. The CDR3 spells CSVEGSSGYNEQFF. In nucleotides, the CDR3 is TGCAGCGTTGAAGGTTCTAGCGGCTACAATGAGCAGTTCTTC.

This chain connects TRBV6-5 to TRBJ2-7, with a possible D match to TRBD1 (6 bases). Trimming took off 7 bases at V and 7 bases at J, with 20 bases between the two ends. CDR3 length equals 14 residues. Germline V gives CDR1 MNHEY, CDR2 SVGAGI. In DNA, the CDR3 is TGTGCCAGCAAATTGAACAGGGAGACGTTTGAGCAGTACTTC. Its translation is CASKLNRETFEQYF.

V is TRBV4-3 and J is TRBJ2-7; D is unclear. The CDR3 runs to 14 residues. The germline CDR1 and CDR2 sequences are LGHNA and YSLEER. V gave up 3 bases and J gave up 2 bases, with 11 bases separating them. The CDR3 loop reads CASSQGHGTYEQYF. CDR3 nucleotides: TGCGCCAGCAGCCAGGGCCATGGAACCTACGAGCAGTACTTC.

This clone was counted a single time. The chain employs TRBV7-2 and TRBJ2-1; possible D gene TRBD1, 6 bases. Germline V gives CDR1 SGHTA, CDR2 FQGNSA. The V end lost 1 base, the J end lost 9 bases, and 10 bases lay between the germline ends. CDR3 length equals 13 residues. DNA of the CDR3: TGTGCCAGCAGCTTAGGGGGGCCGATTGAGCAGTTCTTC. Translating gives CASSLGGPIEQFF.

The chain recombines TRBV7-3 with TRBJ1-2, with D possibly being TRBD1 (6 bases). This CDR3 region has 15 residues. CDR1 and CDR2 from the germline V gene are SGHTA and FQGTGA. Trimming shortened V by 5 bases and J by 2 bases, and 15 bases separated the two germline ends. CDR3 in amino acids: CASSPWGHQNYGYTF. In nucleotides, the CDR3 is TGTGCCAGCAGCCCCTGGGGACACCAGAACTATGGCTACACCTTC.

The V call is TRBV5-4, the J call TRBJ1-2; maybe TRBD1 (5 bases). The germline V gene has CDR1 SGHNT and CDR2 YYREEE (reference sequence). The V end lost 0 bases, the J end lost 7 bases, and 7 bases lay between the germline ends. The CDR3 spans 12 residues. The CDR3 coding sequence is TGTGCCAGCAGCTTGGCACAGGTTGGCTACACCTTC. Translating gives CASSLAQVGYTF.

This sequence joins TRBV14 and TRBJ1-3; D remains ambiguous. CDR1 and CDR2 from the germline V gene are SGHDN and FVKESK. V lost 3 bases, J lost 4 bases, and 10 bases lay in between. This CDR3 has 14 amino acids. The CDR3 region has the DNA TGTGCCAGCAGCCAGAGCCTTACCGGAAACACCATATATTTT. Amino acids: CASSQSLTGNTIYF.

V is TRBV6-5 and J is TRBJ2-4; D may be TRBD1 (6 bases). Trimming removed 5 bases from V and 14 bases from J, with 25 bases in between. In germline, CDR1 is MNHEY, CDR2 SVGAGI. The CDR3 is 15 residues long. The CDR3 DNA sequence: TGTGCCAGCAGTCCCTTTGGGACACCCCGAACTGTAGAGTACTTC. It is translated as CASSPFGTPRTVEYF.

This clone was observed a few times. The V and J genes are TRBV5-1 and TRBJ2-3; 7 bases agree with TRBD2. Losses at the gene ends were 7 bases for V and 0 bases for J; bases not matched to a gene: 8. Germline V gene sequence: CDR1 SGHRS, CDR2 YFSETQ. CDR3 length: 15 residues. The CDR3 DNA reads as TGCGCCAGCTCGCTGCGGGGGAGTAGCACAGATACGCAGTATTTT. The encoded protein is CASSLRGSSTDTQYF. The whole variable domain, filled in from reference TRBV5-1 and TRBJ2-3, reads KAGVTQTPRYLIKTRGQQVTLSCSPISGHRSVSWYQQTPGQGLQFLFEYFSETQRNKGNFPGRFSGRQFSNSRSEMNVSTLELGDSALYLCASSLRGSSTDTQYFGPGTRLTVL.

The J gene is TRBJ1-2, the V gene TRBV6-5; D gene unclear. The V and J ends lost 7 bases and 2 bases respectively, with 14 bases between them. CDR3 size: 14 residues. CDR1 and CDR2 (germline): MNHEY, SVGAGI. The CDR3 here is CASTPSQPNYGYTF. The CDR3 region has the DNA TGTGCCAGCACCCCATCACAGCCGAACTATGGCTACACCTTC.

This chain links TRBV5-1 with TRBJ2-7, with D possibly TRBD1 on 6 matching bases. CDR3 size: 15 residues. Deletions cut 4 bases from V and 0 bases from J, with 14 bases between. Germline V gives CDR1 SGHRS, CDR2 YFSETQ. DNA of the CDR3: TGCGCCAGCAGCCCACGGACAGCCAACTCCTACGAGCAGTACTTC. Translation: CASSPRTANSYEQYF. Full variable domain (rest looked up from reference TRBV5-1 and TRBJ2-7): KAGVTQTPRYLIKTRGQQVTLSCSPISGHRSVSWYQQTPGQGLQFLFEYFSETQRNKGNFPGRFSGRQFSNSRSEMNVSTLELGDSALYLCASSPRTANSYEQYFGPGTRLTVT.

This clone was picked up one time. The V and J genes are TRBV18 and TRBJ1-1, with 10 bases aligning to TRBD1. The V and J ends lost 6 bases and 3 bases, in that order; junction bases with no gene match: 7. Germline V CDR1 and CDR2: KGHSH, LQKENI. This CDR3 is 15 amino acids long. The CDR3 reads CASSGIGQGDTEAFF. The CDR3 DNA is TGTGCCAGCTCCGGGATAGGACAGGGGGACACTGAAGCTTTCTTT.

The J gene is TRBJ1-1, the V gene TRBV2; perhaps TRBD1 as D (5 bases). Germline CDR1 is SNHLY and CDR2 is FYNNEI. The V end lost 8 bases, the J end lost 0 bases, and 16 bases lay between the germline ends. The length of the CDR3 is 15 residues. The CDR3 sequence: CASGQDSTLNTEAFF. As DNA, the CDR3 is TGTGCCAGCGGCCAAGACAGCACCTTGAACACTGAAGCTTTCTTT.

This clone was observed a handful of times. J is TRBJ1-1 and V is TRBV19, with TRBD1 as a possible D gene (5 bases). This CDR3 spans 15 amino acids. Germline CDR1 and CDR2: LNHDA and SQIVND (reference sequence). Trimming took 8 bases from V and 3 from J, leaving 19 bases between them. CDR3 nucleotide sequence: TGTGCCAGTTCTTGGACATCCGTCATCCACACTGAAGCTTTCTTT. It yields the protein CASSWTSVIHTEAFF.

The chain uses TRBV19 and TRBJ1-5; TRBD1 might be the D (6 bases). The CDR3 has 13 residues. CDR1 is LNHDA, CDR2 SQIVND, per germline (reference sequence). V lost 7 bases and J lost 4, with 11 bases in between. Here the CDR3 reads CASTLTGNQPQHF. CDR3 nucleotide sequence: TGTGCCAGTACCTTAACAGGGAATCAGCCCCAGCATTTT. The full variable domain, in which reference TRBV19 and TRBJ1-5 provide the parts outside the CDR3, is DGGITQSPKYLFRKEGQNVTLSCEQNLNHDAMYWYRQDPGQGLRLIYYSQIVNDFQKGDIAEGYSVSREKKESFPLTVTSAQKNPTAFYLCASTLTGNQPQHFGDGTRLSIL.

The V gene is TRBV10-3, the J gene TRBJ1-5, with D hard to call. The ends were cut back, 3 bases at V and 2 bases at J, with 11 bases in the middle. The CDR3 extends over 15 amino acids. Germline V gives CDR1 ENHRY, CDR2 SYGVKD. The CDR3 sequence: CAISDQERGNQPQHF. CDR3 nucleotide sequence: TGTGCCATCAGTGATCAGGAAAGAGGCAATCAGCCCCAGCATTTT.

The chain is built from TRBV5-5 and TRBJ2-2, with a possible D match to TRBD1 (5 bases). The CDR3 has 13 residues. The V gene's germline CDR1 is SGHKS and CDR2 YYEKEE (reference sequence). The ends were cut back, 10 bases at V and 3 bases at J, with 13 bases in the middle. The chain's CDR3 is CAGAQSDTGELFF. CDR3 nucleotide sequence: TGTGCCGGGGCCCAATCGGACACCGGGGAGCTGTTTTTT. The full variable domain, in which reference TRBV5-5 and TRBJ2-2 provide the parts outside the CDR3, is DAGVTQSPTHLIKTRGQQVTLRCSPISGHKSVSWYQQVLGQGPQFIFQYYEKEERGRGNFPDRFSARQFPNYSSELNVNALLLGDSALYLCAGAQSDTGELFFGEGSRLTVL.

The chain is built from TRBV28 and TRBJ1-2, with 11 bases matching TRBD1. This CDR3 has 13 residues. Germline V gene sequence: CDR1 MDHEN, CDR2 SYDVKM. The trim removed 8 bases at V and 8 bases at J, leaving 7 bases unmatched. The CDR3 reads CASFLRDRGGYTF. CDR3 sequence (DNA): TGTGCCAGCTTCCTCCGGGACAGGGGGGGCTACACCTTC.

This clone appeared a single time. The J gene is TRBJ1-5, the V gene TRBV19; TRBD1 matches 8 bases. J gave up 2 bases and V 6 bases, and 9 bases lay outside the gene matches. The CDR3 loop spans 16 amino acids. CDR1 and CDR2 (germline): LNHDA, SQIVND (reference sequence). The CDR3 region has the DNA TGTGCCAGTAGCCTGAACAGGGGGTCGGGCAATCAGCCCCAGCATTTT. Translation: CASSLNRGSGNQPQHF.

CDR3 residues: CASSLDGSGTQYF. The CDR3 DNA is TGCGCCAGCAGCTTGGATGGGTCGGGGACCCAGTACTTC. The chain employs TRBV5-1 and TRBJ2-5; D remains unclear. This CDR3 has 13 residues. V shed 0 bases and J shed 7 bases, with 10 bases lying between them. Germline assignment: CDR1 SGHRS and CDR2 YFSETQ.

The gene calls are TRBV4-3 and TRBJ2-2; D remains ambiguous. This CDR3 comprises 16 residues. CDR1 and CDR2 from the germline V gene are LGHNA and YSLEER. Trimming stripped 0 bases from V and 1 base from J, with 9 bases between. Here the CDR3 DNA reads TGCGCCAGCAGCCAAGATAGTCACGGGAACACCGGGGAGCTGTTTTTT. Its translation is CASSQDSHGNTGELFF.

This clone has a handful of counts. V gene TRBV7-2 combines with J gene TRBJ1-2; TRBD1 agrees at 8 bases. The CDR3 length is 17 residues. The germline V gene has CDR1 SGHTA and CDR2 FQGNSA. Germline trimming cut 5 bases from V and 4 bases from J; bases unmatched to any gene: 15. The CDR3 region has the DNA TGTGCCAGCAGCAAGGACAGGGCCCTGTATGGGCGCTATGGCTACACCTTC. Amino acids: CASSKDRALYGRYGYTF.

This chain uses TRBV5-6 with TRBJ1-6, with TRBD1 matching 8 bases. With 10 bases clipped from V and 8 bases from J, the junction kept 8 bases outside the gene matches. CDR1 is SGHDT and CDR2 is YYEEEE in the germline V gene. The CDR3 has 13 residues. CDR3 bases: TGTGCCGCCCGGGACAGGATAGATTCACCCCTCCACTTT. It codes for CAARDRIDSPLHF.

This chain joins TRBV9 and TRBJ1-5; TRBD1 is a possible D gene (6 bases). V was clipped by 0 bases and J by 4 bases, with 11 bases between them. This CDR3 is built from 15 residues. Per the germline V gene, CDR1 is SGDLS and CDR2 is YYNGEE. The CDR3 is CASSVAAGENQPQHF. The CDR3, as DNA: TGTGCCAGCAGCGTAGCGGCAGGGGAGAATCAGCCCCAGCATTTT. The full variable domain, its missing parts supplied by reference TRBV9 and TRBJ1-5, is DSGVTQTPKHLITATGQRVTLRCSPRSGDLSVYWYQQSLDQGLQFLIQYYNGEERAKGNILERFSAQQFPDLHSELNLSSLELGDSALYFCASSVAAGENQPQHFGDGTRLSIL.

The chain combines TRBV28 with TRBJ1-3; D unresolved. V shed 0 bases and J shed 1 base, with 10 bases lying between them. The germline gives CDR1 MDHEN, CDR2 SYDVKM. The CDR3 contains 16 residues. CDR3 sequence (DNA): TGTGCCAGCAGTTTATGGGTGGGCAATTCTGGAAACACCATATATTTT. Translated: CASSLWVGNSGNTIYF.

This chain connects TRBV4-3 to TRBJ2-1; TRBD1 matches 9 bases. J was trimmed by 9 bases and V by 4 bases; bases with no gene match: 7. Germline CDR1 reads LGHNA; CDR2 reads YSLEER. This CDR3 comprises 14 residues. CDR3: CASSPGTGPFEQFF. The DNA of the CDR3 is TGCGCCAGCAGCCCCGGGACAGGGCCTTTTGAGCAGTTCTTC.